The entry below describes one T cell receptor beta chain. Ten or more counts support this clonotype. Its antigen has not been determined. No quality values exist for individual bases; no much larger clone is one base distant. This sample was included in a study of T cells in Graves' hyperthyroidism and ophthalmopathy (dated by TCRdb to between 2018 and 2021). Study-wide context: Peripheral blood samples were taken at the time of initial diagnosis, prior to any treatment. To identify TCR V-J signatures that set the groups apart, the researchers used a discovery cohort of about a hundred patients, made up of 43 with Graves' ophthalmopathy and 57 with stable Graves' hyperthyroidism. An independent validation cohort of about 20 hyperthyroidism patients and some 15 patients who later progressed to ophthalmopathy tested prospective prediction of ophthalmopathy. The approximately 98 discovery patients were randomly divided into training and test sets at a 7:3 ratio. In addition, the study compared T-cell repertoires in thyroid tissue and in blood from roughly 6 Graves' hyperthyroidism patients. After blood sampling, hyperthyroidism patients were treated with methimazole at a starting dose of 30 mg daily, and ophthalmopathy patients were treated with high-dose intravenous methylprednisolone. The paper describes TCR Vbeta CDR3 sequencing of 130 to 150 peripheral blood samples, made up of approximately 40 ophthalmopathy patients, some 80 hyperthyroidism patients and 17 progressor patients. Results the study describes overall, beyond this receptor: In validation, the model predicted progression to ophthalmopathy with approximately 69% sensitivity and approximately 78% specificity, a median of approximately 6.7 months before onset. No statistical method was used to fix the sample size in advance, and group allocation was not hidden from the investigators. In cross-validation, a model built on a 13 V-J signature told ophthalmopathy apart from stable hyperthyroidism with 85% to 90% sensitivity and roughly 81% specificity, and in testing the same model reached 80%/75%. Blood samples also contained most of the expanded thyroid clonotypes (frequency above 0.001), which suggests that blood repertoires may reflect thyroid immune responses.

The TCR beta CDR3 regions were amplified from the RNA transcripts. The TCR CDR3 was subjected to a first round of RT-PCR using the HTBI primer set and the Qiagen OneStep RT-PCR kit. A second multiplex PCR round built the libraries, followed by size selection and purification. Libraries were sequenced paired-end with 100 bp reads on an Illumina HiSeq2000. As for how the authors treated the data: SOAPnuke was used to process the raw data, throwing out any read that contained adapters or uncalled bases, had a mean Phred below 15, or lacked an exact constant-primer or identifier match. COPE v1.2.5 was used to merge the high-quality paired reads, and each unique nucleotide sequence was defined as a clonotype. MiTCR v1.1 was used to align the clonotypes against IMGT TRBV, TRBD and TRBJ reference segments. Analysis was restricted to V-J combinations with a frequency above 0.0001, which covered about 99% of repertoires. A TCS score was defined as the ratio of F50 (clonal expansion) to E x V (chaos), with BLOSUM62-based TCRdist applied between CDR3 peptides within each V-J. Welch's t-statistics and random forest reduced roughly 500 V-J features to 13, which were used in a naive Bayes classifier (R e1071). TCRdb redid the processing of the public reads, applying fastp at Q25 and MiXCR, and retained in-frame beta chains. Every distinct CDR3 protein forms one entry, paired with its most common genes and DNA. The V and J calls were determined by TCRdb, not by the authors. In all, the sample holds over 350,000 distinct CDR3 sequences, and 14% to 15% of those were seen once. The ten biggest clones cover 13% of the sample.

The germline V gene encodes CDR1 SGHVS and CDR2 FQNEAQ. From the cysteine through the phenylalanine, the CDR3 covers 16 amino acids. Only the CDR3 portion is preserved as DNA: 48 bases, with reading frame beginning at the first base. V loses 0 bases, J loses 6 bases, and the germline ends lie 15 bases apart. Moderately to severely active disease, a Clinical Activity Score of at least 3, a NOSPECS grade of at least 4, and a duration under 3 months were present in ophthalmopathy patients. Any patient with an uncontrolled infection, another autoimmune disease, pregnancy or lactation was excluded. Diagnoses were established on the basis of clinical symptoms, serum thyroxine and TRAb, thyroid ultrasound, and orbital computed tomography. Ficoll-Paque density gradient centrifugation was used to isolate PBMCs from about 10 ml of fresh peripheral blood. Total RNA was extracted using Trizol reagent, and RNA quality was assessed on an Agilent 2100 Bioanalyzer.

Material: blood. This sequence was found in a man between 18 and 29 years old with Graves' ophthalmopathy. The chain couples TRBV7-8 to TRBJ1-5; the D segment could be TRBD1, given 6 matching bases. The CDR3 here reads CASSLASTGKGQPQHF. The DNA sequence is TGTGCCAGCAGCTTAGCGTCAACAGGGAAAGGTCAGCCCCAGCATTTT.